Following are 10 T cell receptor beta chains from one sample sequenced in a study of blood T cell repertoires in COVID-19. Some clones are missing from TCRdb's copy, which holds only in-frame ones; the method was immunoSEQ multiplex PCR. The sample lists about 380,000 clones, 85% to 90% occurring once. The sequencing sample was made of peripheral blood. These receptors all stem from a man younger than 30 with active or convalescent COVID-19.

The chain carries TRBV28 and TRBJ1-5; possibly TRBD1 for D (5 bases). The CDR3 loop spans 14 amino acids. CDR1 and CDR2 from the germline V gene are MDHEN and SYDVKM. The V end was cut by 3 bases, the J end by 5 bases, with 11 bases between. The CDR3 sequence is CASSFQGGDQPQHF. The CDR3 DNA sequence: TGTGCCAGCAGTTTTCAGGGAGGAGATCAGCCCCAGCATTTT.

The rearrangement links TRBV6-1 to TRBJ2-7, with 7 nucleotides matching TRBD2. Per the germline V gene, CDR1 is MNHNS and CDR2 is SASEGT. With 1 base clipped from V and 1 base from J, the junction kept 4 bases outside the gene matches. The CDR3 consists of 15 residues. The CDR3 coding sequence is TGTGCCAGCAGTGAAGGCTGGGGGGGGTCCTACGAGCAGTACTTC. As protein: CASSEGWGGSYEQYF.

The rearrangement links TRBV9 to TRBJ2-5, with 8 bases fitting TRBD1. J lost 5 bases, V lost 0 bases, and 6 bases had no gene match. CDR1 is SGDLS, CDR2 YYNGEE, per germline. CDR3 length equals 15 residues. CDR3 bases: TGTGCCAGCAGCGTAGAGGGACAGGTAACGGAGACCCAGTACTTC. The encoded protein is CASSVEGQVTETQYF.

This chain connects TRBV27 to TRBJ2-3; D call uncertain. Trimming shortened V by 3 bases and J by 5 bases, and 12 bases separated the two germline ends. Germline CDR1 MNHEY, CDR2 SMNVEV (reference sequence). The CDR3 has 14 residues. The CDR3 region is CASSFRVHGDTQYF. In nucleotides, the CDR3 is TGTGCCAGCAGTTTCCGGGTGCATGGAGATACGCAGTATTTT.

For this clone: Different DNA sequences within this sample yield the same CDR3. The chain carries TRBV19 and TRBJ2-7; no reliable D call. CDR3 length: 13 residues. Germline values: CDR1 LNHDA, CDR2 SQIVND (reference sequence). V lost 1 base and J lost 3, with 7 bases in between. The CDR3 sequence: CASSIGQDYEQYF. The CDR3 DNA reads TGTGCCAGTAGTATAGGACAAGACTACGAGCAGTACTTC. Drawing the rest from reference TRBV19 and TRBJ2-7, the complete variable domain is DGGITQSPKYLFRKEGQNVTLSCEQNLNHDAMYWYRQDPGQGLRLIYYSQIVNDFQKGDIAEGYSVSREKKESFPLTVTSAQKNPTAFYLCASSIGQDYEQYFGPGTRLTVT.

This rearrangement joins TRBV12-3 or TRBV12-4 to TRBJ1-1; possibly TRBD1 for D (5 bases). This CDR3 is built from 13 residues. Trimming shortened V by 7 bases and J by 7 bases, and 16 bases separated the two germline ends. CDR3: CASNTKGRHEAFF. CDR3 DNA: TGTGCCAGCAATACAAAGGGGAGGCATGAAGCTTTCTTT.

Regarding this clone: The junction departs from germline at one end; a sequencing error may be responsible. The chain uses TRBV7-8 and TRBJ2-6; TRBD1 is a possible D gene (6 bases). The CDR3 spans 16 residues. Germline lookup yields CDR1 SGHVS and CDR2 FQNEAQ. The CDR3 reads CASSWKQGSGANVLTF. In nucleotides, the CDR3 is TGTGCCAGCAGCTGGAAACAGGGATCCGGGGCCAACGTGCTGACTTTC.

The chain uses TRBV20-1 and TRBJ2-3; no firm D call. V dropped 6 bases and J dropped 4 bases, with 8 bases sitting between them. CDR1 and CDR2 from the germline V gene are DFQATT and SNEGSKA (reference sequence). The CDR3 covers 11 residues. CDR3 coding DNA: TGCAGTGCGGAGACGTCAGATACGCAGTATTTT. Encoded protein: CSAETSDTQYF.

V and J are TRBV9 and TRBJ1-1; perhaps TRBD1 as D (5 bases). The CDR3 is 13 residues long. The germline V gene has CDR1 SGDLS and CDR2 YYNGEE. V lost 2 bases, J lost 3 bases, and 8 bases lay in between. This CDR3 is CASSVWGDTEAFF. CDR3 sequence (DNA): TGTGCCAGCAGCGTTTGGGGGGACACTGAAGCTTTCTTT.

The V gene is TRBV27, the J gene TRBJ1-4; TRBD1 matches 10 bases. This CDR3 contains 15 residues. The germline V gene has CDR1 MNHEY and CDR2 SMNVEV (reference sequence). The junction had 7 bases not matched to a gene; V was cut back by 5 bases and J by 7 bases. The DNA for the CDR3 is TGTGCCAGCAGTCCCGGACAGGGGGTCCCTGAAAAACTGTTTTTT. Its protein is CASSPGQGVPEKLFF.